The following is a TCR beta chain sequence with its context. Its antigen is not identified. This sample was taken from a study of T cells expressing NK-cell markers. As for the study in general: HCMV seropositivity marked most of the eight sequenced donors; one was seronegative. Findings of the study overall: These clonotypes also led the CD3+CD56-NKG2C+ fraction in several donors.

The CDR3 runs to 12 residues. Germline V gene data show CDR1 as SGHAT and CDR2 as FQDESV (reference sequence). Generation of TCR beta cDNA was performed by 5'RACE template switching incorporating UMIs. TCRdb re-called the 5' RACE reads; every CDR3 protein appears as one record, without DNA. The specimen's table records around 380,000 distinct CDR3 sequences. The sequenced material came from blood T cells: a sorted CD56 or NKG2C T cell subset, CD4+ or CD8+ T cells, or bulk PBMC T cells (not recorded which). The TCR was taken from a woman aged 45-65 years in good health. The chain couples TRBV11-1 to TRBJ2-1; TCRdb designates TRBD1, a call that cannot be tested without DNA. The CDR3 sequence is CASRMGVNEQFF.